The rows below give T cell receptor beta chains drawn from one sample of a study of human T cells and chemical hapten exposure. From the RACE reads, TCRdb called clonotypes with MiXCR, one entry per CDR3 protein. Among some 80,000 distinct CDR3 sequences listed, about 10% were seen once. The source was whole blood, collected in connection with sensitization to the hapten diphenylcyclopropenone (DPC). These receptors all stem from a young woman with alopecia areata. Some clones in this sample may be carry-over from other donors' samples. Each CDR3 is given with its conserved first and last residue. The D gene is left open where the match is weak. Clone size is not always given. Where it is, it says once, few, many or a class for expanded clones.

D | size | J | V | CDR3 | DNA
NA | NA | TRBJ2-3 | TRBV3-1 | CASSQDITSTDTQYF | TGTGCCAGCAGCCAAGACATCACTAGCACAGATACGCAGTATTTT
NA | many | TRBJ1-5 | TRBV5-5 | CASSLGQANQPQHF | TGTGCCAGCAGCTTGGGACAGGCCAATCAGCCCCAGCATTTT
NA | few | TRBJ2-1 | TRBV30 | CAWRADRDEQFF | TGTGCCTGGAGGGCGGATAGGGATGAGCAGTTCTTC
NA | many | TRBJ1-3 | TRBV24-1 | CATRTQKDIGNTIYF | TGTGCCACCAGGACCCAGAAGGATATCGGAAACACCATATATTTT
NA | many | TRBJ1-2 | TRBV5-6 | CASSLDRVPYGYTF | TGTGCCAGCAGCTTGGACAGGGTTCCCTATGGCTACACCTTC
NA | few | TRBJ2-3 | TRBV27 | CASSWAGTDTQYF | TGTGCCAGCAGTTGGGCAGGAACTGATACGCAGTATTTT
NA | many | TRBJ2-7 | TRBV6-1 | CASSEKSRWVPQRHYEQYF | TGTGCCAGCAGTGAAAAGAGCCGTTGGGTGCCTCAACGCCACTACGAGCAGTACTTC
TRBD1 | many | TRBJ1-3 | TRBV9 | CASSSRQGFGNTIYF | TGTGCCAGCAGCTCAAGACAGGGTTTCGGAAACACCATATATTTT
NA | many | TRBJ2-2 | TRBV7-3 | CASSGGATGELFF | TGTGCCAGCAGCGGGGGAGCGACCGGGGAGCTGTTTTTT
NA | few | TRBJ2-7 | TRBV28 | CASRFGDTTYEQYF | TGTGCCAGCAGATTCGGGGACACGACCTACGAGCAGTACTTC
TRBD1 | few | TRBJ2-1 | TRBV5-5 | CASSFTGAAYNEQFF | TGTGCCAGCAGCTTCACAGGGGCCGCCTACAATGAGCAGTTCTTC
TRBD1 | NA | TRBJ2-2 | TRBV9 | CASSVSHRGYTGELFF | TGTGCCAGCAGCGTTAGTCACAGGGGTTACACCGGGGAGCTGTTTTTT
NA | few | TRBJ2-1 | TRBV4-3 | CASSQAPAGTPNEQFF | TGCGCCAGCAGCCAGGCCCCGGCGGGAACCCCAAATGAGCAGTTCTTC
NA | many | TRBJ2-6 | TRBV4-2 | CASSQDHGASGANVLTF | TGTGCCAGCAGCCAAGACCACGGGGCCTCTGGGGCCAACGTCCTGACTTTC
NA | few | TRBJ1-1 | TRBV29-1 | CSASPRDATTEAFF | TGCAGCGCTTCACCTCGGGACGCGACCACTGAAGCTTTCTTT
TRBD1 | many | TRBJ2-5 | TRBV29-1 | CSVVQGTGETQYF | TGCAGCGTTGTACAGGGGACCGGCGAGACCCAGTACTTC
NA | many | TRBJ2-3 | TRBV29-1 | CSGGVEADTQYF | TGCAGCGGGGGGGTGGAGGCAGATACGCAGTATTTT
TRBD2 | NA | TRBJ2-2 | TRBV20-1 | CSARDWLAGVNTGELFF | TGCAGTGCTAGAGATTGGCTAGCGGGAGTTAACACCGGGGAGCTGTTTTTT
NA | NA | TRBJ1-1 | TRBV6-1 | CASKPGEGWTEAFF | TGTGCCAGCAAGCCCGGGGAGGGTTGGACTGAAGCTTTCTTT
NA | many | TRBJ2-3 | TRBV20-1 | CSASPVMFTDTQYF | TGCAGTGCTAGTCCGGTAATGTTCACAGATACGCAGTATTTT
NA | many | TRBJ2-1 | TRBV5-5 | CASSLIRNEQFF | TGTGCCAGCAGCCTAATTAGGAATGAGCAGTTCTTC
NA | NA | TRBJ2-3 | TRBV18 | CASSPPGLLDTQYF | TGTGCCAGCTCACCACCAGGGCTACTCGATACGCAGTATTTT
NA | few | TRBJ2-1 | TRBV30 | CAWVPSATYNEQFF | TGTGCCTGGGTTCCTAGCGCAACCTACAATGAGCAGTTCTTC
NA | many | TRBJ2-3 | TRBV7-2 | CASSLMGADTQYF | TGTGCCAGCAGCTTAATGGGGGCGGATACGCAGTATTTT
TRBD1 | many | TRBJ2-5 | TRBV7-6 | CASSVGQEEETQYF | TGTGCCAGCAGCGTGGGACAGGAAGAAGAGACCCAGTACTTC
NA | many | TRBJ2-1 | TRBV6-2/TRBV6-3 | CASSYSSPLVYNEQFF | TGTGCCAGCAGTTACTCGAGCCCGCTAGTATACAATGAGCAGTTCTTC
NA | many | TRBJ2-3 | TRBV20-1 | CSASDPVGSPDTQYF | TGCAGTGCTAGTGATCCCGTCGGATCCCCAGATACGCAGTATTTT
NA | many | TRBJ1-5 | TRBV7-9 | CASSFDSSNQPQHF | TGTGCCAGCAGCTTTGACAGTAGCAATCAGCCCCAGCATTTT
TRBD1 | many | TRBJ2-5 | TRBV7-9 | CASSFSTGQETQYF | TGTGCCAGCAGCTTTTCGACAGGGCAAGAGACCCAGTACTTC
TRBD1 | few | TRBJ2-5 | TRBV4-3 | CASSQDGGGQGAWETQYF | TGCGCCAGCAGCCAAGATGGCGGGGGACAGGGGGCATGGGAGACCCAGTACTTC
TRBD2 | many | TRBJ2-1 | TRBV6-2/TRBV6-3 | CASRLSGGANEQFF | TGTGCCAGCAGACTCAGCGGGGGGGCTAATGAGCAGTTCTTC
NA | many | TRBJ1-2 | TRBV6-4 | CASRQGSVYTF | TGTGCCAGCAGACAGGGCAGTGTCTACACCTTC
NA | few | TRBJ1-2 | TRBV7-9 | CASSLPGVGYGYTF | TGTGCCAGCAGCTTACCGGGGGTCGGCTATGGCTACACCTTC
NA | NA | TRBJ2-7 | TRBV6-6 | CASSQVSSYEQYF | TGTGCCAGCAGTCAGGTGTCCAGTTACGAGCAGTACTTC
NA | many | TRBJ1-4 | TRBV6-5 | CASSYSSGAINEKLFF | TGTGCCAGCAGTTACTCCTCAGGGGCGATTAATGAAAAACTGTTTTTT
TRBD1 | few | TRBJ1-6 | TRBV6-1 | CASSGTGGPKNSPLHF | TGTGCCAGCAGTGGTACAGGGGGCCCGAAGAATTCACCCCTCCACTTT
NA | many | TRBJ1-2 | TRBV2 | CASSAGDTYGYTF | TGTGCCAGCAGTGCAGGGGACACCTATGGCTACACCTTC
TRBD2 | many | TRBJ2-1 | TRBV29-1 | CSVEDPRLAEKYNEQFF | TGCAGCGTTGAAGATCCGCGACTAGCGGAGAAGTACAATGAGCAGTTCTTC
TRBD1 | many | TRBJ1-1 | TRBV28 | CASSFRGRVTEAFF | TGTGCCAGCAGTTTCAGGGGGCGCGTCACTGAAGCTTTCTTT
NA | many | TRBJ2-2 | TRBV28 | CASSSPAAGNTGELFF | TGTGCCAGCAGTTCGCCCGCAGCGGGTAACACCGGGGAGCTGTTTTTT
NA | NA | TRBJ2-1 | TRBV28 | CASSPAWAASYNEQFF | TGTGCCAGCAGCCCTGCTTGGGCGGCCTCCTACAATGAGCAGTTCTTC
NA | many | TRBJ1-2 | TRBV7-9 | CASSLEGTPYGYTF | TGTGCCAGCAGCTTAGAAGGGACTCCCTATGGCTACACCTTC
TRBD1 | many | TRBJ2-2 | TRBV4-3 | CASSQVQGQGFTGELFF | TGCGCCAGCAGCCAAGTCCAGGGACAGGGGTTCACCGGGGAGCTGTTTTTT
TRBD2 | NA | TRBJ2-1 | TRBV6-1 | CASSDQAGGYNEQFF | TGTGCCAGCAGTGATCAAGCGGGGGGGTACAATGAGCAGTTCTTC
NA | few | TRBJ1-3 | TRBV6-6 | CASSYSSSGNTIYF | TGTGCCAGCAGTTACTCGAGCTCTGGAAACACCATATATTTT
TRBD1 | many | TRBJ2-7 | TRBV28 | CASRELTGGDYEQYF | TGTGCCAGCAGGGAACTGACAGGGGGGGACTACGAGCAGTACTTC
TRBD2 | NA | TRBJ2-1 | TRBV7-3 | CASSLNALAGDNEQFF | TGTGCCAGCAGCTTAAACGCACTAGCGGGGGACAATGAGCAGTTCTTC
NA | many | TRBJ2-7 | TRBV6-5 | CASSSETEQYF | TGTGCCAGCAGTTCAGAGACCGAGCAGTACTTC
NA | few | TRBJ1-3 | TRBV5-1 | CASSPNPTGSGNTIYF | TGCGCCAGCAGCCCAAACCCGACAGGCTCTGGAAACACCATATATTTT
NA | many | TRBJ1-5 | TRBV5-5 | CASSWGLGGQPQHF | TGTGCCAGCAGCTGGGGTTTGGGAGGTCAGCCCCAGCATTTT
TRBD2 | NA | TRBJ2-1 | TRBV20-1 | CSALGLAGGTYNEQFF | TGCAGTGCTCTGGGATTAGCGGGAGGAACCTACAATGAGCAGTTCTTC
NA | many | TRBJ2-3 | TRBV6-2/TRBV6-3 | CATRKESFYEDTQYF | TGTGCCACTAGGAAGGAGTCTTTTTATGAAGATACGCAGTATTTT
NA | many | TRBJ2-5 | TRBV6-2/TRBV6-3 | CASSYGGMAGETQYF | TGTGCCAGCAGTTACGGAGGGATGGCTGGAGAGACCCAGTACTTC
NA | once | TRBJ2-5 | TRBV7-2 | CASTLLMDPRHF | TGTGCCAGCACCTTACTTATGGACCCCCGCCACTTC
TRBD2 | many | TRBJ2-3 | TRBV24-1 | CATLAGETDTQYF | TGTGCCACCCTAGCGGGGGAAACAGATACGCAGTATTTT
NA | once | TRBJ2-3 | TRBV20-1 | CSASRRPDGDTQYF | TGCAGTGCTTCACGACGGCCCGATGGAGATACGCAGTATTTT
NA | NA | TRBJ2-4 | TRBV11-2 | CASSSITKNIQYF | TGTGCCAGCAGCTCAATCACCAAAAACATTCAGTACTTC
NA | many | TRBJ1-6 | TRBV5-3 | CARSLAYDISRGPLHF | TGTGCCAGAAGCTTGGCCTACGACATATCAAGGGGACCCCTCCACTTT
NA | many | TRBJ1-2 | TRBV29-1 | CSVGSRYSYGYTF | TGCAGCGTTGGAAGCCGCTACTCCTATGGCTACACCTTC